This T cell receptor (beta chain) derives from a study of CD8+CD57+ T cells in acquired aplastic anemia. Across the study: Isolated CD4+ and CD8+ cells, once sorted, yielded DNA averaging about 3.1 ug. Study observations and caveats: There were roughly 28 CD8+ CDR3 sequences that occurred in both patients and controls.

All sequencing subjects had displayed CD8+CD57+ cell expansion on flow cytometry. Every one of the patients had aplastic anemia (severe, acquired). Patients were therapy-naive when their blood was sampled. Details on this clonotype: Its antigen remains unknown.

Trimming left V 2 bases short and J 7 bases short, with 12 bases between. Per the germline V gene, CDR1 is SGHDT and CDR2 is YYEEEE. The CDR3 sequence is 13 residues long. TCR beta VDJ and CDR3 were profiled, and genomic DNA was the template. TCRdb reanalysed the reads using MiXCR and keeps one entry per CDR3 protein. This table holds approximately 260,000 distinct CDR3 sequences, 82% found once. The sample taken for sequencing was sorted CD4+, CD8+, or CD8+CD57+ T cells (not recorded which) from PBMCs. The V and J genes are TRBV5-6 and TRBJ1-2, with unresolved D. The TCR was taken from a human donor with aplastic anemia. For the CDR3, the DNA is TGTGCCAGCAGCTTAGCGGGAGGTCGTGGCTACACCTTC. This codes for CASSLAGGRGYTF. The complete variable domain, with remaining parts taken from reference TRBV5-6 and TRBJ1-2, reads DAGVTQSPTHLIKTRGQQVTLRCSPKSGHDTVSWYQQALGQGPQFIFQYYEEEERQRGNFPDRFSGHQFPNYSSELNVNALLLGDSALYLCASSLAGGRGYTFGSGTRLTVV.